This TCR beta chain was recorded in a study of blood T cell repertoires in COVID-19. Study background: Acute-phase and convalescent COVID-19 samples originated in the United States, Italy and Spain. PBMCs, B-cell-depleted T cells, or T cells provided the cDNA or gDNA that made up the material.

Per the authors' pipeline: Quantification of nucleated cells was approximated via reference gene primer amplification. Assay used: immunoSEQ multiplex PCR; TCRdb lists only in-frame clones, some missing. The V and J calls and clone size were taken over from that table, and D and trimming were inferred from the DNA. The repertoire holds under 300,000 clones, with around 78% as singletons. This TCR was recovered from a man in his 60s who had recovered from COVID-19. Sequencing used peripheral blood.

The CDR3 is CASSIGAGTGDEQYF. CDR3 in DNA: TGTGCCAGTAGTATAGGAGCCGGGACAGGGGACGAGCAGTACTTC. This sequence joins TRBV19 and TRBJ2-7, with 10 bases aligning to TRBD1. The trim removed 1 base at V and 5 bases at J, leaving 5 bases unmatched. This CDR3 has 15 amino acids. Germline V CDR1 and CDR2: LNHDA, SQIVND (reference sequence). Combining the CDR3 with reference TRBV19 and TRBJ2-7 gives the whole variable domain DGGITQSPKYLFRKEGQNVTLSCEQNLNHDAMYWYRQDPGQGLRLIYYSQIVNDFQKGDIAEGYSVSREKKESFPLTVTSAQKNPTAFYLCASSIGAGTGDEQYFGPGTRLTVT.